A selection of T cell receptor beta chains follows, all from one sample in a study of T cell repertoires in cytomegalovirus infection. TCRdb analysed the reads with MiXCR anew, one entry per CDR3 protein. The repertoire consists of hundreds of thousands of distinct CDR3 sequences, with 20% to 25% occurring once and the leading ten covering roughly 8%. The sequenced material came from CD8+ T cells from PBMCs. Every receptor here comes from a human donor in good health (CMV status not recorded). Some clones in this sample may be carry-over from other donors' samples. The CDR3 runs from the conserved cysteine through the conserved F or W. The D gene is left open where the match is weak. Part of the rows lack a size; the others show once, few, many or a class for expanded clones.

len	d_gene	v_gene	abundance	j_gene	CDR3nt	CDR3aa
17	.	TRBV7-2	many	TRBJ1-2	TGTGCCAGCAGCTTAGGGGGTGGTGCCGGGGGATCGAATGGCTACACCTTC	CASSLGGGAGGSNGYTF
15	.	TRBV5-4	few	TRBJ2-3	TGTGCCAGCAGCCTAACGCCCCGGGACACAGATACGCAGTATTTT	CASSLTPRDTDTQYF
14	.	TRBV7-6	.	TRBJ1-2	TGTGCCAGCAGCTCATCTCTATTAGGTTATGGCTACACCTTC	CASSSSLLGYGYTF
18	.	TRBV4-2	.	TRBJ2-2	TGTGCCAGCAGCCAGGGCCCGGGACTCTCCGAGCCCACCGGGGAGCTGTTTTTT	CASSQGPGLSEPTGELFF
13	TRBD2	TRBV12-3/TRBV12-4	few	TRBJ2-1	TGTGCCAGCGCAGGCGGGGGTTACAATGAGCAGTTCTTC	CASAGGGYNEQFF
17	TRBD1	TRBV6-2/TRBV6-3	.	TRBJ1-6	TGTGCCAGCAGTTACTTCGGACAGGGTGCCTATAATTCACCCCTCCACTTT	CASSYFGQGAYNSPLHF
12	.	TRBV28	few	TRBJ2-5	TGTGCCAGCAGTATTACAGAGGAGACCCAGTACTTC	CASSITEETQYF
12	.	TRBV10-1	.	TRBJ2-7	TGCGCCAGCAAAGAAATCGTCTACGAGCAGTACTTC	CASKEIVYEQYF
15	.	TRBV14	.	TRBJ2-2	TGTGCCAGCAGCCAAGGAACAGGGCCCTGGGAGGAGCTGTTTTTT	CASSQGTGPWEELFF
14	.	TRBV7-6	many	TRBJ2-7	TGTGCCAGCAGCCCATCTCCGGGGCCCTACGAGCAGTACTTC	CASSPSPGPYEQYF
14	.	TRBV14	few	TRBJ1-4	TGTGCCAGCAGCCAAAACAGGCGGGATGAAAAACTGTTTTTT	CASSQNRRDEKLFF
14	.	TRBV29-1	.	TRBJ2-2	TGCAGCGCCCACCGGGACACAGATACCGGGGAGCTGTTTTTT	CSAHRDTDTGELFF
12	.	TRBV7-9	.	TRBJ1-6	TGTGCCAGCAGCACCTCGTCTTCACCCCTCCACTTT	CASSTSSSPLHF
11	.	TRBV7-2	many	TRBJ2-1	TGTGCCAGCAGCCCCAGCAAAGAGCAGTTCTTC	CASSPSKEQFF
15	TRBD1	TRBV7-9	.	TRBJ1-2	TGTGCCAGCAGCCCGGTGGGGACAGGCAACTATGGCTACACCTTC	CASSPVGTGNYGYTF
15	.	TRBV28	few	TRBJ2-2	TGTGCCAGCAGCTCAGACCAGAAGAACACCGGGGAGCTGTTTTTT	CASSSDQKNTGELFF
15	.	TRBV15	few	TRBJ1-1	TGTGCCACCAGCAGAGATGGGGCGCGCGGAACTGAAGCTTTCTTT	CATSRDGARGTEAFF
13	.	TRBV7-6	many	TRBJ1-1	TGTGCCAGCAGCAGACGGGCGAACACTGAAGCTTTCTTT	CASSRRANTEAFF
18	TRBD2	TRBV7-3	few	TRBJ2-1	TGTGTCAGCAGCCATAGGACTAGCGGGGGGCCCTACTACAATGAGCAGTTCTTC	CVSSHRTSGGPYYNEQFF
14	TRBD2	TRBV7-2	many	TRBJ2-1	TGTGCCAGCACCCCTCTAGGGCCTAGCGGTGAGCAGTTCTTC	CASTPLGPSGEQFF
15	TRBD1	TRBV7-9	.	TRBJ1-4	TGTGCCAGCAGCGCCCCGGGACAGCTTAATGAAAAACTGTTTTTT	CASSAPGQLNEKLFF
17	.	TRBV28	.	TRBJ1-2	TGTGCCAGCAGCTCAGAGAAGGAAGTTTTTCGTAGCTATGGCTACACCTTC	CASSSEKEVFRSYGYTF
19	TRBD1	TRBV28	.	TRBJ2-3	TGTGCCAGCAGTTACCTACTCCGGGACAGCGAGCTCAACACAGATACGCAGTATTTT	CASSYLLRDSELNTDTQYF
13	.	TRBV7-8	many	TRBJ2-7	TGTGCCAGCAGCTTAGGCTCAAGTCCCGAGCAGTACTTC	CASSLGSSPEQYF
13	.	TRBV7-9	.	TRBJ1-2	TGTGCCAGCAGCCTCTCGGGGGACTATGGCTGCACCTTC	CASSLSGDYGCTF
13	TRBD2	TRBV6-4	few	TRBJ2-1	TGTGCCAGCAGTGACGGGGGAGGGTATGAGCAGTTCTTC	CASSDGGGYEQFF
13	.	TRBV20-1	many	TRBJ1-2	TGCAGTGCTAGGGGGGGGGAGTATGGTGGCTACACCTTC	CSARGGEYGGYTF
15	.	TRBV7-9	many	TRBJ2-3	TGTGCCAGCAGTGCCCGGGACCGGGACACAGATACGCAGTATTTT	CASSARDRDTDTQYF
15	TRBD2	TRBV6-6	.	TRBJ2-5	TGTGCCAGCAAACGGGGGGGCCGGGAGGAAGAGACCCAGTACTTC	CASKRGGREEETQYF
16	.	TRBV28	few	TRBJ1-2	TGTGCCAGCAGTTTACCCGCCGGGGAGGGAGTCTATGGCTACACCTTC	CASSLPAGEGVYGYTF
13	.	TRBV9	.	TRBJ1-1	TGTGCCAGCACCGGGTCTCGGGGGACTGAAGCTTTCTTT	CASTGSRGTEAFF
13	.	TRBV20-1	few	TRBJ1-5	TGCAGTGCTAGAGATGGCAGGGTTCAGCCCCAGCATTTT	CSARDGRVQPQHF
17	TRBD2	TRBV6-2/TRBV6-3	.	TRBJ2-5	TGTGCCAGCAGTCGGACTAGCGGGGGGGCTTACCAAGAGACCCAGTACTTC	CASSRTSGGAYQETQYF
16	TRBD2	TRBV6-1	few	TRBJ2-3	TGTGCCAGCAGTATCCGGACTAGCGGGAGCACAGATACGCAGTATTTT	CASSIRTSGSTDTQYF
15	.	TRBV7-9	.	TRBJ2-5	TGTGCCAGCAGCTTAAGCGAGACAGAGCAAGAGACCCAGTACTTC	CASSLSETEQETQYF
16	TRBD1	TRBV12-3/TRBV12-4	few	TRBJ2-4	TGTGCCAGCACCGCTGGGACAGTAGAAGCCAAAAACATTCAGTACTTC	CASTAGTVEAKNIQYF
16	.	TRBV27	.	TRBJ1-6	TGTGCCAGCAGCCCCGGTGTGGGGGGCAACCGGTCACCCCTCCACTTT	CASSPGVGGNRSPLHF
14	.	TRBV20-1	.	TRBJ2-7	TGCAGTGCTAGAGATAGCAGGGTCCCCTACGAGCAGTACTTC	CSARDSRVPYEQYF
15	TRBD1	TRBV6-5	.	TRBJ2-1	TGTGCCAGCAGTTACCGGACAGGGTCCTACAATGAGCAGTTCTTC	CASSYRTGSYNEQFF
15	.	TRBV7-6	.	TRBJ2-7	TGTGCCAGCAGCAAAGAACAGGGTCCGTCCTACGAGCAGTACTTC	CASSKEQGPSYEQYF
13	.	TRBV28	.	TRBJ1-1	TGTGCCAGCACCATAACACTGAACACTGAAGCTTTCTTT	CASTITLNTEAFF
14	.	TRBV5-4	few	TRBJ2-3	TGTGCCAGCAGCTTTCGGGCGGAGACAGATACGCAGTATTTT	CASSFRAETDTQYF
14	TRBD2	TRBV29-1	few	TRBJ2-1	TGCAGCGTTGAAGAGCGGGGGGACTACAATGAGCAGTTCTTC	CSVEERGDYNEQFF
16	.	TRBV29-1	once	TRBJ2-4	TGCAGCGTTGAAGGTGGGGGCAGCCTAGCCAAAAACATTCAGTACTTC	CSVEGGGSLAKNIQYF
15	.	TRBV2	.	TRBJ2-7	TGTGCCAGCAGTGAATATACAGGCCGGAGCTACGAGCAGTACTTC	CASSEYTGRSYEQYF
12	.	TRBV2	few	TRBJ2-7	TGTGCCAGCAGTGACGGATCCTACGAGCAGTACTTC	CASSDGSYEQYF
16	TRBD2	TRBV7-4	.	TRBJ2-2	TGTGCCAGCAGCCCGTCGACTAGCGGGGCAACCGGGGAGCTGTTTTTT	CASSPSTSGATGELFF
13	.	TRBV27	.	TRBJ2-2	TGTGCCAGCAAGCCTCTAGGGTCCGGGGAGCTGTTTTTT	CASKPLGSGELFF
8	.	TRBV29-1	.	TRBJ1-2	TGCAGCGTTGTCGGCTACACCTTC	CSVVGYTF
14	.	TRBV4-1	.	TRBJ1-5	TGCGCCAGCAGCCAAGCCCTCAGCAATCAGCCCCAGCATTTT	CASSQALSNQPQHF
15	.	TRBV5-1	few	TRBJ2-3	TGCGCCAGCAGCATCCGAGATAGAAGCACAGATACGCAGTATTTT	CASSIRDRSTDTQYF
15	.	TRBV2	many	TRBJ2-1	TGTGCCAGCAGCGAGGACGGTAGCTCCTACAATGAGCAGTTCTTC	CASSEDGSSYNEQFF
16	TRBD1	TRBV6-1	.	TRBJ1-5	TGTGCCAGCAGTGAAGCGCCGGGACAGGGCAATCAGCCCCAGCATTTT	CASSEAPGQGNQPQHF
16	TRBD1	TRBV20-1	few	TRBJ2-7	TGCAGTGTGGTCGACAGGGGGCCAAATCAATCCTACGAGCAGTACTTC	CSVVDRGPNQSYEQYF
14	.	TRBV28	.	TRBJ2-7	TGTGCCAGCAGCCTACGTAAGGACTTCTACGAGCAGTACTTC	CASSLRKDFYEQYF
16	.	TRBV9	.	TRBJ2-1	TGTGCCAGCAGCGTCCCCTCCTCGTCCAGGGACAATGAGCAGTTCTTC	CASSVPSSSRDNEQFF
19	TRBD1	TRBV9	.	TRBJ2-6	TGTGCCAGCAGCGTAGCTACAAGGGACAGAAGCTCTGGGGCCAACGTCCTGACTTTC	CASSVATRDRSSGANVLTF
15	.	TRBV5-6	.	TRBJ2-7	TGTGCCAGCAGCTACGAGGTGAACGGAGCCTACGAGCAGTACTTC	CASSYEVNGAYEQYF